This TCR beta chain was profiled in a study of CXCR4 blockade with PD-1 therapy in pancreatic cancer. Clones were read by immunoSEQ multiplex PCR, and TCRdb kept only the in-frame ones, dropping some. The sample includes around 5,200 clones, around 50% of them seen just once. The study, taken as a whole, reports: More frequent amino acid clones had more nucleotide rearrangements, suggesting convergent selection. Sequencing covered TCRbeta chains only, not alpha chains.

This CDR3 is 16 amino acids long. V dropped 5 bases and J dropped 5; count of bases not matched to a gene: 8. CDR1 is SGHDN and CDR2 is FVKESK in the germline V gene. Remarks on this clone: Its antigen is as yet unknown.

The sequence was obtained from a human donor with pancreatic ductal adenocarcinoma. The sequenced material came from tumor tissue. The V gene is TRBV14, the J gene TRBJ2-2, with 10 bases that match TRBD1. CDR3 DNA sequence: TGTGCCAGCAGCACACAGACAGGGGGCCGGACCGGGGAGCTGTTTTTT. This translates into CASSTQTGGRTGELFF.